This TCR beta chain was sequenced for a study of breast tumors, draining lymph nodes, adjacent tissues. General study results and limits: Tumor T cell lymph node origin was a supported hypothesis, not proven. Luminal-like breast cancer showed significantly greater tumor-nontumor repertoire similarity than basal-like breast cancer did. Findings are consistent with lymph node origin and intratumoral expansion of most tumor T cells.

This clonotype was seen at least ten times. Its antigen remains unknown. MiXCR, applied by TCRdb to the multiplex PCR reads, yields one record per CDR3 protein. This table holds around 300,000 distinct CDR3 sequences, around 30% found once. Axillary draining lymph nodes of breast cancer patients supplied the node samples. The sequence was obtained from a female donor with breast cancer. Some clones in this sample may be carry-over from other donors' samples. Specimen: axillary lymph node tissue.

The DNA of the CDR3 is TGTGCCAGCAGTGATCCTCGGACTAGCTTTGGCAGATATGAGCAGTTCTTC. It is translated as CASSDPRTSFGRYEQFF. V usage is TRBV2 and J usage is TRBJ2-1; 8 nucleotides agree with TRBD2. Germline assignment: CDR1 SNHLY and CDR2 FYNNEI. V shed 3 bases and J 8 bases; nucleotides not matched to a gene: 15. This CDR3 contains 17 residues.